This T cell receptor (beta chain) derives from a study of PD-1 blockade in classical Hodgkin lymphoma. About this clone: Its antigen is unknown.

Study-level points and caveats: Later analyses included only patients treated at least 1 year post-ASCT. Baseline TCR diversity was reportedly lower in newly diagnosed patients than healthy donors. Lower baseline TCR diversity marked trial partial responders and progressors. CD8+ TCR diversity did not rise significantly by C4D1, unlike CD4+.

Libraries were prepared by immunoSEQ multiplex PCR; TCRdb keeps only in-frame clonotypes and omits some of them. The data show about 66,000 clones, 60% to 80% seen once. All patients experienced relapse after autologous stem cell transplantation, and brentuximab vedotin exposure was variable. The CDR3 has 15 residues. The trim removed 1 base at V and 4 bases at J, leaving 1 base unmatched. From germline, CDR1 is LGHNA and CDR2 YNFKEQ. This chain links TRBV4-2 with TRBJ2-1; 10 bases are a match to TRBD2. This specimen consisted of peripheral blood mononuclear cells (PBMCs), obtained before the second cycle of nivolumab. The TCR sequence derives from a human donor with classical Hodgkin lymphoma. CDR3 sequence reads: CASSQGTSGYNEQFF. CDR3 DNA: TGTGCCAGCAGCCAAGGGACTAGCGGATACAATGAGCAGTTCTTC.